This TCR beta chain stems from a study of cytomegalovirus exposure and HLA in healthy donors. From germline, CDR1 is LGHNA and CDR2 YSLEER. The CDR3 spans 14 residues. V was pared by 3 bases and J by 1 base, with 10 bases between. Amplification used 60 Vbeta primers and 13 Jbeta primers. Method: immunoSEQ multiplex PCR; TCRdb's copy keeps in-frame clones and lacks some. This table lists over 100,000 clones. The V call is TRBV4-3, the J call TRBJ2-7; D possibly corresponds to TRBD1 (6 bases). The TCR sequence derives from a man between 18 and 29 years old in good health and CMV-seronegative. The specimen sequenced was PBMCs. CDR3 loop: CASSHGTQSYEQYF. CDR3 DNA sequence: TGCGCCAGCAGCCACGGGACACAGTCCTACGAGCAGTACTTC.